This record covers a single T cell receptor (beta chain). Its antigen is undetermined. The data belong to a study of shared clonotypes between healthy human individuals. Study overall: CD4 naive cells filled three plates per donor, CD4 memory three, CD8 naive two and CD8 memory one. Overall study results and limits: Larger estimated richness was generally recorded for naive subsets relative to memory subsets. Donors were few, which limited the genetic and exposure-history diversity represented.

CD45RO-negative, CCR7-selected cells formed the naive CD8 fraction, which excluded terminally differentiated effector memory CD45RA+ cells. The CDR3 extends over 15 amino acids. After removal of 4 bases from V and 9 bases from J, the junction contained 12 bases not matched to a gene. The germline CDR1 and CDR2 sequences are MDHEN and SYDVKM. For sorted subsets, 150 to 200 ng DNA per replicate equaled around 28,000 T cell genomes. Only in-frame clones appear in the TCRdb table, and some are missing; sequencing was by immunoSEQ multiplex PCR. In the table there are around 2.1 million clones, approximately 94% of which are singletons.

J is TRBJ1-5 and V is TRBV28; 7 positions match TRBD1. The TCR was taken from a man aged 18-30 years in good health. Some clones in this sample may be carry-over from other donors' samples. The material sequenced was naive CD8+ T cells from PBMCs. CDR3 loop: CASSSLGQPRGPQHF. The CDR3 region has the DNA TGTGCCAGCAGTTCCCTGGGACAGCCTCGGGGGCCCCAGCATTTT.